This is a list of T cell receptor beta chains from one sample in a study of cytotoxic CD8 clonotypes in ibrutinib-treated CLL. The protocol was immunoSEQ multiplex PCR, while the TCRdb copy is restricted to in-frame clones and leaves out a portion. The sample contains tens of thousands of clones, 55% to 70% of which appear only once. The specimen was PBMCs, collected at disease progression, from a patient treated with ibrutinib. All receptors come from a human donor with chronic lymphocytic leukemia. Each CDR3 is given with its conserved first and last residue. Not every row has a clone size; where given, it reads once, few, many or a size class.

V gene: TRBV19; clone size: .; J gene: TRBJ2-2; CDR3 protein: CASSMTGANTGELFF
V gene: TRBV6-6; clone size: .; J gene: TRBJ1-5; CDR3 protein: CASMVEGGGPQHF
V gene: TRBV27; clone size: .; J gene: TRBJ2-1; CDR3 protein: CASSGAGLNEQFF
V gene: TRBV5-8; clone size: .; J gene: TRBJ1-5; CDR3 protein: CASSLVDWGNQPQHF
V gene: TRBV5-4; clone size: .; J gene: TRBJ1-4; CDR3 protein: CASSSPGLHEKLFF
V gene: TRBV19; clone size: .; J gene: TRBJ2-3; CDR3 protein: CASSIMGAADTQYF
V gene: TRBV5-1; clone size: few; J gene: TRBJ1-1; CDR3 protein: CASSLLPRDTEAFF
V gene: TRBV7-9; clone size: .; J gene: TRBJ1-1; CDR3 protein: CASSLRDRGLLGNTEAFF
V gene: TRBV7-2; clone size: .; J gene: TRBJ1-1; CDR3 protein: CASSSTGNTEAFF
V gene: TRBV11-2; clone size: .; J gene: TRBJ2-7; CDR3 protein: CASSLELQSVYEQYF
V gene: TRBV18; clone size: .; J gene: TRBJ1-2; CDR3 protein: CASSEWDRGNYGYTF
V gene: TRBV11-1; clone size: .; J gene: TRBJ2-3; CDR3 protein: CASSKMTGGGTDTQYF
V gene: TRBV5-6; clone size: .; J gene: TRBJ2-7; CDR3 protein: CASSLAGSSSYEQYF
V gene: TRBV13; clone size: .; J gene: TRBJ1-2; CDR3 protein: CASSQDSSNYGYTF
V gene: TRBV18; clone size: .; J gene: TRBJ1-1; CDR3 protein: CASSPGAEHTEAFF
V gene: TRBV10-2; clone size: few; J gene: TRBJ1-4; CDR3 protein: CASSEGLFSGGKLFF
V gene: TRBV27; clone size: .; J gene: TRBJ2-7; CDR3 protein: CASSSDRDKRSEQYF
V gene: TRBV19; clone size: .; J gene: TRBJ1-2; CDR3 protein: CASNPNGVYGYTF
V gene: TRBV2; clone size: .; J gene: TRBJ2-5; CDR3 protein: CASSEALRTGDETQYF
V gene: TRBV29-1; clone size: .; J gene: TRBJ1-1; CDR3 protein: CSVEGLDTEAFF
V gene: TRBV7-2; clone size: once; J gene: TRBJ1-5; CDR3 protein: CASSSPWESNQPQHF
V gene: TRBV18; clone size: .; J gene: TRBJ1-2; CDR3 protein: CASSPLRNREAYGYTF